These 30 T cell receptor beta chains were sequenced from one sample in a study of T cells expressing NK-cell markers. Using the 5' RACE reads, TCRdb records one entry per CDR3 protein without DNA. Its listing shows about 410,000 distinct CDR3 sequences. Input material: blood T cells: a sorted CD56 or NKG2C T cell subset, CD4+ or CD8+ T cells, or bulk PBMC T cells (not recorded which). These receptor sequences come from a woman between 50 and 59 years old in good health.

The chain carries TRBV14 and TRBJ2-3; the D gene TCRdb calls, TRBD2, cannot be checked with no DNA. This CDR3 spans 13 amino acids. From germline, CDR1 is SGHDN and CDR2 FVKESK. The CDR3 loop is CASSQRVTDTQYF.

The chain uses TRBV12-3 or TRBV12-4 and TRBJ1-6; TCRdb lists TRBD1, though no DNA is available to test this call. The CDR3 sequence is 17 residues long. The CDR3 sequence is CASSLAGQGLKNSPLHF.

The genes are TRBV11-1 and TRBJ2-6; TCRdb proposes TRBD1, but this gene call is untestable without DNA. Per the germline V gene, CDR1 is SGHAT and CDR2 is FQDESV (reference sequence). The CDR3 spans 14 residues. The chain's CDR3 is CASRGQSGANVLTF. The complete variable domain, with remaining parts taken from reference TRBV11-1 and TRBJ2-6, reads EAEVAQSPRYKITEKSQAVAFWCDPISGHATLYWYRQILGQGPELLVQFQDESVVDDSQLPKDRFSAERLKGVDSTLKIQPAELGDSAMYLCASRGQSGANVLTFGAGSRLTVL.

The J gene is TRBJ1-1, the V gene TRBV4-1. The germline gives CDR1 MGHRA, CDR2 YSYEKL. This CDR3 has 15 amino acids. The CDR3 is CASSPGLPRGTEAFF.

The chain has TRBV18 and TRBJ1-3. The germline V gene has CDR1 KGHSH and CDR2 LQKENI. The length of the CDR3 is 17 residues. CDR3: CASSPLPEGGNGNTIYF.

This chain uses TRBV6-5 with TRBJ2-3; TCRdb reports TRBD1, a call that lacks DNA to check it against. Germline V CDR1 and CDR2: MNHEY, SVGAGI. The CDR3 is made up of 17 amino acids. CDR3 region: CASSYSGGGRGTDTQYF.

V usage is TRBV12-3 or TRBV12-4 and J usage is TRBJ2-2. The CDR3 totals 13 residues. CDR3 in amino acids: CASSFYDTGELFF.

The chain employs TRBV6-5 and TRBJ2-5; TCRdb selects TRBD2, and the lack of DNA leaves this call unchecked. The CDR3 has 14 residues. CDR1 MNHEY and CDR2 SVGAGI come from the germline V gene. The CDR3: CASSDLAGPETQYF.

The chain carries TRBV21-1 and TRBJ2-7; the D call of TRBD1 rests on TCRdb alone, since no DNA is present to check it. TRBV21-1 is a pseudogene segment. This CDR3 region has 14 residues. CDR3: CASSKGCRPREQYF.

The rearrangement uses TRBV13 and TRBJ2-7. Germline assignment: CDR1 PRHDT and CDR2 FYEKMQ (reference sequence). This CDR3 comprises 17 residues. The CDR3 loop reads CASSLGGVGGRFYEQYF.

The chain couples TRBV24-1 to TRBJ2-1; TCRdb names TRBD2, which stays unverified in the absence of DNA. This CDR3 comprises 19 residues. Per germline, CDR1 KGHDR and CDR2 SFDVKD. The CDR3 reads CATSDRAPTGDTNLNEQFF.

The chain is built from TRBV28 and TRBJ2-1. Germline V lookup: CDR1 MDHEN, CDR2 SYDVKM. The CDR3 contains 15 residues. CDR3 amino acids: CASSLVGKAYNEQFF. Looking up the rest from reference TRBV28 and TRBJ2-1 gives the full variable domain: DVKVTQSSRYLVKRTGEKVFLECVQDMDHENMFWYRQDPGLGLRLIYFSYDVKMKEKGDIPEGYSVSREKKERFSLILESASTNQTSMYLCASSLVGKAYNEQFFGPGTRLTVL.

This chain links TRBV7-8 with TRBJ2-3; the TRBD1 assignment by TCRdb is unverifiable without DNA. Germline assignment: CDR1 SGHVS and CDR2 FQNEAQ. The CDR3 contains 15 residues. The CDR3 sequence: CASSRRGSSTDTQYF. The variable domain in full, with the rest retrieved from reference TRBV7-8 and TRBJ2-3, is GAGVSQSPRYKVAKRGQDVALRCDPISGHVSLFWYQQALGQGPEFLTYFQNEAQLDKSGLPSDRFFAERPEGSVSTLKIQRTQQEDSAVYLCASSRRGSSTDTQYFGPGTRLTVL.

The V and J genes are TRBV6-1 and TRBJ2-3; the TCRdb D gene call, TRBD1, has no DNA to confirm it. The germline V gene encodes CDR1 MNHNS and CDR2 SASEGT. The CDR3 is made up of 12 amino acids. Here the CDR3 reads CASQGGTDTQYF.

V usage is TRBV29-1 and J usage is TRBJ2-4; absent DNA, TCRdb's TRBD1 call cannot be checked. CDR1 SQVTM and CDR2 ANQGSEA come from the germline V gene. There are 14 residues in the CDR3. CDR3: CSDQHRVTKNIQYF.

The chain is built from TRBV29-1 and TRBJ2-5. Germline-derived CDR1 and CDR2 are SQVTM and ANQGSEA. This CDR3 is 13 amino acids long. CDR3: CSVFIGVQETQYF.

This chain uses TRBV9 with TRBJ2-5; TCRdb designates TRBD2, a call that cannot be tested without DNA. CDR3 size: 14 residues. Germline V lookup: CDR1 SGDLS, CDR2 YYNGEE. Here the CDR3 reads CASSVELDQETQYF.

This rearrangement joins TRBV3-1 to TRBJ1-1. The CDR3 spans 12 residues. The germline V gene encodes CDR1 LGHDT and CDR2 YNNKEL (reference sequence). CDR3: CASSQGGEGAFF.

The chain uses TRBV20-1 and TRBJ2-1; the TRBD1 assignment by TCRdb is unverifiable without DNA. This CDR3 is built from 15 residues. Germline V gene data show CDR1 as DFQATT and CDR2 as SNEGSKA (reference sequence). CDR3 loop: CSAVQGSGSYNEQFF.

The V gene is TRBV2, the J gene TRBJ2-5. Germline V gives CDR1 SNHLY, CDR2 FYNNEI. This CDR3 has 11 amino acids. CDR3 protein: CASRDGRTQYF.

The CDR3 region is CASSVDPSGDGELFF. The chain joins TRBV9 to TRBJ2-2; TCRdb's D call, TRBD2, is unchecked because there is no DNA. Per germline, CDR1 SGDLS and CDR2 YYNGEE. The CDR3 loop spans 15 amino acids.

The chain employs TRBV13 and TRBJ2-5; TCRdb's D call of TRBD1 is untestable without DNA. Germline V gene lookup returns CDR1 PRHDT and CDR2 FYEKMQ (reference sequence). The CDR3 has 16 residues. The CDR3 spells CASSFEGDRGGETQYF.

The rearrangement uses TRBV27 and TRBJ2-3; the TRBD1 assignment by TCRdb is unverifiable without DNA. CDR1 and CDR2 from the germline V gene are MNHEY and SMNVEV (reference sequence). The CDR3 loop spans 14 amino acids. CDR3 sequence reads: CASSLESGKDTQYF.

The chain carries TRBV12-3 or TRBV12-4 and TRBJ1-2; TCRdb names TRBD1, which stays unverified in the absence of DNA. The CDR3 is 14 residues long. CDR3 residues: CASGPTGTNYGYTF.

This sequence joins TRBV6-1 and TRBJ2-1; TCRdb reports TRBD2, a call that lacks DNA to check it against. CDR3 length equals 17 residues. CDR1 MNHNS and CDR2 SASEGT come from the germline V gene. The CDR3 reads CASSGNLAVSSYNEQFF.

This sequence joins TRBV5-1 and TRBJ2-7. From germline, CDR1 is SGHRS and CDR2 YFSETQ. The CDR3 length is 14 residues. CDR3 amino acids: CASSLELGVYEQYF.

The J gene is TRBJ2-7, the V gene TRBV24-1; without DNA, the TCRdb call of TRBD1 cannot be checked. CDR1 and CDR2 from the germline V gene are KGHDR and SFDVKD. This CDR3 spans 17 amino acids. CDR3 sequence reads: CATSDRAGTGRIYEQYF.

This chain links TRBV7-9 with TRBJ2-1; the TCRdb D gene call, TRBD2, has no DNA to confirm it. Per germline, CDR1 SEHNR and CDR2 FQNEAQ (reference sequence). The CDR3 sequence is 13 residues long. This chain's CDR3 is CASSAKGRDEQFF.

This chain uses TRBV18 with TRBJ1-1; the TRBD1 assignment by TCRdb is unverifiable without DNA. Germline CDR1 and CDR2: KGHSH and LQKENI. The CDR3 spans 13 residues. CDR3: CASSPTGNTEAFF.

The V call is TRBV18, the J call TRBJ2-7. The length of the CDR3 is 14 residues. Germline V gives CDR1 KGHSH, CDR2 LQKENI. CDR3 protein: CASSPDGPIYEQYF.